A single sample is the source of the 14 T cell receptor beta chains below, sequenced in a study of molecular identifiers for immune sequencing clone quantification. TCRdb passed the PCR reads through MiXCR, listing each CDR3 protein once. The sample lists over 9,000 distinct CDR3 sequences, roughly an eighth occurring once. The sample was naive CD8+ T cells from blood, with Jurkat cell RNA spiked in. Noted subset: FACS-sorted CD8+CD4-CCR7+CD45RA+ naive T cells. The source of these receptors is a human donor in good health. Some libraries in this study had Jurkat cell RNA spiked in.

By its share, this clonotype is medium-sized (0.01 to 0.1%). The chain carries TRBV29-1 and TRBJ2-1; 9 positions agree with TRBD1. The CDR3 length is 10 residues. Looked up from germline, CDR1 is SQVTM and CDR2 is ANQGSEA. V dropped 6 bases and J dropped 11; count of bases not matched to a gene: 2. CDR3: CSVGTGKQFF. CDR3 bases: TGCAGCGTCGGGACAGGGAAGCAGTTCTTC.

By proportion, this clonotype is medium-sized. This chain links TRBV20-1 with TRBJ2-4; TRBD1 aligns across 7 bases. The length of the CDR3 is 13 residues. Germline CDR1 DFQATT, CDR2 SNEGSKA (reference sequence). The ends lost 3 bases at V and 7 bases at J; junction bases unmatched: 6. In nucleotides, the CDR3 is TGCAGTGCTAGCACAGGGGTTTTGAACATTCAGTACTTC. It specifies CSASTGVLNIQYF.

The sample holds a few counts of this clonotype. The rearrangement uses TRBV9 and TRBJ2-3; the D gene is possibly TRBD2 (5 bases). This CDR3 has 15 residues. The germline gives CDR1 SGDLS, CDR2 YYNGEE. V lost 0 bases and J lost 5, with 13 bases in between. CDR3 loop: CASSVGTFGEDTQYF. The CDR3 DNA sequence: TGTGCCAGCAGCGTAGGGACTTTCGGTGAAGATACGCAGTATTTT.

This clonotype was seen many times. The chain couples TRBV24-1 to TRBJ1-1; maybe TRBD1 (5 bases). The CDR3 extends over 16 amino acids. Looked up from germline, CDR1 is KGHDR and CDR2 is SFDVKD. The V and J ends lost 7 bases and 1 base respectively, with 18 bases between them. This chain's CDR3 is CATRGTTQGRNTEAFF. The CDR3 nucleotides are TGTGCCACCAGGGGGACCACTCAGGGCAGGAACACTGAAGCTTTCTTT.

V and J are TRBV19 and TRBJ2-1, with TRBD2 matching over 8 bases. J lost 2 bases, V lost 7 bases, and 4 bases had no gene match. Germline-derived CDR1 and CDR2 are LNHDA and SQIVND (reference sequence). CDR3 size: 14 residues. Here the CDR3 DNA reads TGTGCCAGTAAAACTAGCGGCCCCTACAATGAGCAGTTCTTC. As protein: CASKTSGPYNEQFF.

Regarding this clonotype: With a much larger clone just one base away, this may be a read error. The chain joins TRBV28 to TRBJ2-1, with 7 bases lining up with TRBD2. Trimming cost V 5 bases and J 2 bases; bases outside gene matches: 12. This CDR3 spans 17 amino acids. Germline V gene sequence: CDR1 MDHEN, CDR2 SYDVKM. The CDR3 coding sequence is TGTGCCAGCAGTACGTTGTCGAGCGGGAAGACCTACAATGAGCAGTTCTTC. Translating gives CASSTLSSGKTYNEQFF.

This clonotype is classed as medium-sized. The gene calls are TRBV11-2 and TRBJ1-1, with D hard to call. The CDR3 consists of 17 residues. Trimming took off 5 bases at V and 4 bases at J, with 23 bases between the two ends. Germline V gene data show CDR1 as SGHAT and CDR2 as FQNNGV. The CDR3, as DNA: TGTGCCAGCAGCGCATCCCGACAAGGACCTGACGGCACTGAAGCTTTCTTT. It translates to CASSASRQGPDGTEAFF. Variable domain in full (rest from reference TRBV11-2 and TRBJ1-1): EAGVAQSPRYKIIEKRQSVAFWCNPISGHATLYWYQQILGQGPKLLIQFQNNGVVDDSQLPKDRFSAERLKGVDSTLKIQPAKLEDSAVYLCASSASRQGPDGTEAFFGQGTRLTVV.

This clonotype is judged medium-sized. The chain uses TRBV30 and TRBJ2-3; D ambiguous. Germline CDR1 reads GTSNPN; CDR2 reads SVGIG (reference sequence). The CDR3 is 15 residues long. The V gene lost 0 bases and the J gene lost 4 bases, with 14 bases spanning the gap. CDR3: CAWSVTATVADTQYF. The DNA of the CDR3 is TGTGCCTGGAGTGTAACGGCAACGGTGGCAGATACGCAGTATTTT. Full variable domain (remainder filled in from reference TRBV30 and TRBJ2-3): SQTIHQWPATLVQPVGSPLSLECTVEGTSNPNLYWYRQAAGRGLQLLFYSVGIGQISSEVPQNLSASRPQDRQFILSSKKLLLSDSGFYLCAWSVTATVADTQYFGPGTRLTVL.

This clonotype was recorded a few times. V gene TRBV9 combines with J gene TRBJ2-7, with a tentative D call TRBD2 (6 bases). Trimming stripped 0 bases from V and 2 bases from J, with 9 bases between. The V gene's germline CDR1 is SGDLS and CDR2 YYNGEE. This CDR3 has 14 residues. For the CDR3, the DNA is TGTGCCAGCAGCGTAGGGGGAGGAACCTACGAGCAGTACTTC. Its translation is CASSVGGGTYEQYF.

At least ten counts were recorded for this clonotype. The chain uses TRBV5-8 and TRBJ2-1, with no clear D. Germline V lookup: CDR1 SGHTS, CDR2 YDEGEE. The V end was cut by 4 bases, the J end by 5 bases, with 19 bases between. This CDR3 has 16 residues. DNA of the CDR3: TGTGCCAGCAGCACAGAGGCAGAGATTCCGGACAATGAGCAGTTCTTC. It encodes CASSTEAEIPDNEQFF. The full variable domain, rest sourced from reference TRBV5-8 and TRBJ2-1, is EAGVTQSPTHLIKTRGQQATLRCSPISGHTSVYWYQQALGLGLQFLLWYDEGEERNRGNFPPRFSGRQFPNYSSELNVNALELEDSALYLCASSTEAEIPDNEQFFGPGTRLTVL.

In its sample, this clonotype was seen many times. The chain combines TRBV24-1 with TRBJ2-3, with TRBD1 identical over 9 bases. Germline V gives CDR1 KGHDR, CDR2 SFDVKD. Unmatched junction bases numbered 5, after V lost 10 bases and J lost 10 bases. The CDR3 covers 11 residues. This CDR3 is CATGDRDPQYF. The CDR3 DNA reads TGTGCCACTGGGGACAGGGACCCGCAGTATTTT.

This clonotype rates as medium-sized. The chain combines TRBV20-1 with TRBJ2-7; 7 bases agree with TRBD2. CDR1 is DFQATT, CDR2 SNEGSKA, per germline (reference sequence). Trimming removed 3 bases from V and 0 bases from J; junction bases left unmatched: 2. The CDR3 runs 13 residues. CDR3 region: CSARRGSSYEQYF. CDR3 nucleotides: TGCAGTGCTAGGCGGGGGAGCTCCTACGAGCAGTACTTC.

In its sample, this clonotype was seen many times. V usage is TRBV2 and J usage is TRBJ2-5, with 11 bases aligning to TRBD1. Germline loops: CDR1 SNHLY, CDR2 FYNNEI. Trimming at V came to 5 bases and at J to 4 bases, leaving 3 bases not matched to a gene. CDR3 length: 14 amino acids. CDR3 sequence reads: CASSFGTGGETQYF. The CDR3 DNA follows: TGTGCCAGCAGTTTCGGGACAGGGGGAGAGACCCAGTACTTC. The whole variable domain, remainder taken from reference TRBV2 and TRBJ2-5, is EPEVTQTPSHQVTQMGQEVILRCVPISNHLYFYWYRQILGQKVEFLVSFYNNEISEKSEIFDDQFSVERPDGSNFTLKIRSTKLEDSAMYFCASSFGTGGETQYFGPGTRLLVL.

This clonotype was counted a few times. The V gene is TRBV6-6, the J gene TRBJ2-3, with D possibly matching TRBD1 (5 bases). V lost 6 bases, J lost 9 bases, and 13 bases lay in between. Germline V gene sequence: CDR1 MNHNY, CDR2 SVGAGI (reference sequence). This CDR3 has 12 residues. The CDR3 DNA reads as TGTGCCAGCAGCCCGGACACCCTCACGCAGTATTTT. Residues: CASSPDTLTQYF.